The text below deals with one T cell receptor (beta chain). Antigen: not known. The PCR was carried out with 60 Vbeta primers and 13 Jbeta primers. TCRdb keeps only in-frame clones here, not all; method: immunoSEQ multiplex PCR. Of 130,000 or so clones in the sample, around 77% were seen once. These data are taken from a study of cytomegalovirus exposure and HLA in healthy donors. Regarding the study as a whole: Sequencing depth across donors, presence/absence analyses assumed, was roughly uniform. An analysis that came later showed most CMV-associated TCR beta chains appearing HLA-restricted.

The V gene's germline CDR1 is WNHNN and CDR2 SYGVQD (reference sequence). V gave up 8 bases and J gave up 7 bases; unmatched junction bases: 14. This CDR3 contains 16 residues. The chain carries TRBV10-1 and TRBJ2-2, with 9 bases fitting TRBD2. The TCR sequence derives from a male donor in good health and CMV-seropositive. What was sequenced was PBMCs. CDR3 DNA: TGCGCCAGCGGCACATGGGCGGGGGGGCCTATCGGGGAGCTGTTTTTT. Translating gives CASGTWAGGPIGELFF.